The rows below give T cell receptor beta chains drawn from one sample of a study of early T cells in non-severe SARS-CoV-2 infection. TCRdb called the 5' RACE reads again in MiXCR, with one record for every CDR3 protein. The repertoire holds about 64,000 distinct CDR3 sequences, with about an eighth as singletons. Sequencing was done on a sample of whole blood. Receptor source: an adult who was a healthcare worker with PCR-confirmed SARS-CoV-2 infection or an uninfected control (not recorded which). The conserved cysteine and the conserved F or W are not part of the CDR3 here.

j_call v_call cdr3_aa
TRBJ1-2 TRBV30 AGRENYGYT
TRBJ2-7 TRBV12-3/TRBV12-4 ASSPAGSEQY
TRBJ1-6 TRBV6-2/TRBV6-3 ASSRPKEGSPLH
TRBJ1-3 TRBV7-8 ASSLGQVYPGNTIY
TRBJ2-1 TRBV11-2 ASHGSGGYNEQF
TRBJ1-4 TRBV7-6 ASSLEADNEKLF
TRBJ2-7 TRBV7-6 ASSHRGEQY
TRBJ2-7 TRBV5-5 ASSFQTTSYEQY
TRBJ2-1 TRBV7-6 ASSLATGGYEQF
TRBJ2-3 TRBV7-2 ASSLPTSTDTQY
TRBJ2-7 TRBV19 ATLGRTTYEQY
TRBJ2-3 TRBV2 ASSPRTSGETSDTQY
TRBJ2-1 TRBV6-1 ASSVRGASYNEQF
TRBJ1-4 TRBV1 TSSLQGAEKLF
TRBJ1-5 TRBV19 ASQIQGGSSQPQH
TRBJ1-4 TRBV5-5 ASSDRTGSEKLF
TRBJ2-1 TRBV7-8 ASSLYRLAGGYEQF
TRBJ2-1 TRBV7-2 ASSQGGGWYNEQF
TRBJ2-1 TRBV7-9 ASSLAWDEQF
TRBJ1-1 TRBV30 AWSAHPMNTEAF
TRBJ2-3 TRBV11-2 ASSFGGTDTQY
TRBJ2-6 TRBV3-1 ASSHRDRGTPGANVLT
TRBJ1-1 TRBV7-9 ASSAYRSRNAEAF
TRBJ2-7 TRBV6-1 ASSADRGYEQY
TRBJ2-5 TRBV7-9 ASSLVLGTEETQY
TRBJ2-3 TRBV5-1 ASSLWALAAPSADTQY
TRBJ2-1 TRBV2 AAKRGANEQF
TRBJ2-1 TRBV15 ATSRDQGTNLDNEQF
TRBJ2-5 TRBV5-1 ASSPRGGETQY
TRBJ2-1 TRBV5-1 ASSLGTSNEQF
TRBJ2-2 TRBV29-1 SVEVSGTGELF
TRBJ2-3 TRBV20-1 SARDVLAGSTDTQY
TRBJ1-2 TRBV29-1 SVEGWPTGYGYT
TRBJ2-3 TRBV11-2 ASSFRGSGSDTQY
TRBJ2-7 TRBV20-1 SARTRHYEQY
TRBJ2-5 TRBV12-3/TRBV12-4 ASSFFGTEQETQY
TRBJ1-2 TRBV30 AWSRMAGYGYT
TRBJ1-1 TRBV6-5 ASSYRTGRVNTEAF
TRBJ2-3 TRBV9 ASSVSPGQGTDTQY
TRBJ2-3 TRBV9 ASSPPSLTTTDTQY
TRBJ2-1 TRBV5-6 ASSLPMGGSYNEQF
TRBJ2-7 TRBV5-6 ASSFIRGYEQY
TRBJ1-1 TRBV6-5 ASSYSRQGTEAF
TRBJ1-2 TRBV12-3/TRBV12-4 ASSMRTAFYGYT
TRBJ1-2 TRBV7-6 ASSSGTDTYGYT
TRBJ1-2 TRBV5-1 ASTPNGYGYT
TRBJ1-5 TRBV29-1 SVTPGINQPQH
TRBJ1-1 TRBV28 ASSLSDRDLNTEAF